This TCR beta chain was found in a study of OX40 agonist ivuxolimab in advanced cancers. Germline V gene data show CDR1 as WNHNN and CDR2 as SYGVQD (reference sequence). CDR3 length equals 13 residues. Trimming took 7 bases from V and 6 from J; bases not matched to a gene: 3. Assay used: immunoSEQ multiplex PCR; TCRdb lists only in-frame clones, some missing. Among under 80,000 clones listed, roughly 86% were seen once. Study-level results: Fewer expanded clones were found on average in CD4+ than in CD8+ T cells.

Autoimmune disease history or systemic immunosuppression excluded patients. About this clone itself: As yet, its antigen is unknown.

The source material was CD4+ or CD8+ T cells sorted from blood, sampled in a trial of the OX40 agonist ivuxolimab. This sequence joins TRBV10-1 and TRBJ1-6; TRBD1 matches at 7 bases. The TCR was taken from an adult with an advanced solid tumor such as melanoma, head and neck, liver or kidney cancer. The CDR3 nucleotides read TGCGCCAGCACTCGGGACAGTAATTCACCCCTCCACTTT. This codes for CASTRDSNSPLHF.